The TCR beta chain under discussion was sequenced for a study of shared clonotypes between healthy human individuals. Study information: A couple of women and a few men aged 18 to 49 made up the donors.

Study observations and caveats: Few donors restricted represented genetic and exposure-history diversity.

With regard to this clone: Its antigen is not identified.

Authors' analysis steps: Because ImmunoSEQ provided only junction sequences with no quality scores, the filtering differed. Assay used: immunoSEQ multiplex PCR; TCRdb lists only in-frame clones, some missing. V, J and clone size reflect that table, while D and trimming were determined from the DNA. The data show roughly 500,000 clones, over 70% seen once. CDR1 and CDR2 (germline): ENHRY, SYGVKD. V lost 0 bases to trimming and J lost 5 bases; unmatched junction nucleotides: 5. This CDR3 region has 15 residues. For unsorted samples, genomic DNA was extracted from around 88 million PBMCs. Sequenced: PBMCs. The chain links TRBV10-3 to TRBJ2-7; 9 positions match TRBD1. The receptor's source is a woman in her forties in good health. Some clones in this sample may be carry-over from other donors' samples. CDR3 nucleotides: TGTGCCATCAGTGAGTCTCAACAGGGGGCCGACGAGCAGTACTTC. Protein sequence: CAISESQQGADEQYF.